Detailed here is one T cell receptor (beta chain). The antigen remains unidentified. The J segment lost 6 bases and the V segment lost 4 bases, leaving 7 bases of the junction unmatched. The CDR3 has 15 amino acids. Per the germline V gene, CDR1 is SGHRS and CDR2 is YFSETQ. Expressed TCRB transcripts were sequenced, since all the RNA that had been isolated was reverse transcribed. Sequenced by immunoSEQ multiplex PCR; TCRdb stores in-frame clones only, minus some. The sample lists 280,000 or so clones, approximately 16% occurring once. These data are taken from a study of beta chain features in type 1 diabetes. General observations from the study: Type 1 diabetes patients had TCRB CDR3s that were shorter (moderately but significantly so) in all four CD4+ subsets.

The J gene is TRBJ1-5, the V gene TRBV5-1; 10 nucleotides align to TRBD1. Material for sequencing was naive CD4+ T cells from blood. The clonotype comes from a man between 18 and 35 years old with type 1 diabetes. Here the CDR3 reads CASSLDRGRGQPQHF. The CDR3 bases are TGCGCCAGCAGCCTAGACAGGGGGCGAGGTCAGCCCCAGCATTTT.